This T cell receptor (beta chain) was obtained from a study of blood T cell repertoires in COVID-19. Study overall: COVID-19 samples from acute and convalescent phases originated in the United States, Italy and Spain.

In the authors' workflow: Quantification of nucleated cells was approximated via reference gene primer amplification. Only in-frame clones appear in the TCRdb table, and some are missing; sequencing was by immunoSEQ multiplex PCR. V, J and clone size are taken as reported in that table, and D and trimming were inferred from the DNA itself. The table lists 200,000 to 250,000 clones, 82% of them singletons. Looked up from germline, CDR1 is MGHDK and CDR2 is SYGVNS. Trimming shortened V by 2 bases and J by 0 bases, and 10 bases separated the two germline ends. This CDR3 comprises 15 residues. The sequence was collected from a woman aged 80 or over with acute or convalescent COVID-19. The chain is built from TRBV25-1 and TRBJ1-1, with unresolved D. Input material: peripheral blood. CDR3 nucleotides: TGTGCCAGCAGTGAACCGACTTCAATGAACACTGAAGCTTTCTTT. It translates to CASSEPTSMNTEAFF.